The 26 T cell receptor beta chains below come from one sample, sequenced in a study of cytomegalovirus exposure and HLA in healthy donors. Primers for the PCR totalled 60 Vbeta and 13 Jbeta. Assay: immunoSEQ multiplex PCR; the TCRdb copy retains only in-frame clones and omits some. This sample carries approximately 190,000 clones, around 70% of them seen once, and the ten largest clones take 2.6%. Sample: PBMCs. All receptors derive from a man aged 40-49 years in good health and CMV-seropositive.

V is TRBV28 and J is TRBJ2-7, with 10 bases fitting TRBD2. Germline values: CDR1 MDHEN, CDR2 SYDVKM. The CDR3 runs 16 residues. Losses at the gene ends were 4 bases for V and 3 bases for J; bases not matched to a gene: 9. CDR3 sequence: CASSSPGLASDYEQYF. The CDR3 bases are TGTGCCAGCAGTTCGCCGGGACTAGCGTCAGACTACGAGCAGTACTTC.

This sequence joins TRBV5-1 and TRBJ2-7, with 7 bases aligning to TRBD1. The CDR3 runs 16 residues. The germline CDR1 and CDR2 sequences are SGHRS and YFSETQ. The junction had 9 bases not matched to a gene; V was cut back by 3 bases and J by 0 bases. The CDR3 DNA is TGCGCCAGCAGCTGGGCCCCAGACAGGGTCTCCTACGAGCAGTACTTC. Its translation is CASSWAPDRVSYEQYF. Full variable domain (missing parts from reference TRBV5-1 and TRBJ2-7): KAGVTQTPRYLIKTRGQQVTLSCSPISGHRSVSWYQQTPGQGLQFLFEYFSETQRNKGNFPGRFSGRQFSNSRSEMNVSTLELGDSALYLCASSWAPDRVSYEQYFGPGTRLTVT.

The chain has TRBV19 and TRBJ2-7; TRBD1 agrees at 9 bases. This CDR3 spans 14 amino acids. CDR1 and CDR2 from the germline V gene are LNHDA and SQIVND (reference sequence). J gave up 2 bases and V 6 bases, and 5 bases lay outside the gene matches. The CDR3 DNA sequence: TGTGCCAGTAGCAGACAGGGGGGCGCCTACGAGCAGTACTTC. This sequence encodes CASSRQGGAYEQYF.

The sample holds a few counts of this clone. V usage is TRBV10-2 and J usage is TRBJ2-5; 11 bases are a match to TRBD2. The CDR3 is made up of 15 amino acids. CDR1 and CDR2 (germline): WSHSY, SAAADI. Trimming took 4 bases from V and 5 from J; bases not matched to a gene: 6. The CDR3 loop is CASSGSGGAWETQYF. CDR3 coding DNA: TGCGCCAGCAGTGGTAGCGGGGGGGCTTGGGAGACCCAGTACTTC.

J is TRBJ2-5 and V is TRBV7-7; 7 bases are a match to TRBD1. The CDR3 has 14 residues. Germline V gives CDR1 SSHAT, CDR2 FNYEAQ (reference sequence). V shed 2 bases and J 4 bases; nucleotides not matched to a gene: 4. CDR3: CASSLTTGAETQYF. CDR3 nucleotide sequence: TGTGCCAGCAGCTTAACTACAGGGGCAGAGACCCAGTACTTC.

This chain joins TRBV4-1 and TRBJ2-3; 7 positions agree with TRBD2. CDR1 MGHRA and CDR2 YSYEKL come from the germline V gene. V was clipped by 1 base and J by 0 bases; unmatched bases: 13. The CDR3 covers 19 residues. CDR3 nucleotides: TGCGCCAGCAGCCAAGGTCGGGGGGTGGGGGGGACTAGCACAGATACGCAGTATTTT. Protein product: CASSQGRGVGGTSTDTQYF.

This rearrangement joins TRBV7-9 to TRBJ2-7; D is uncertain. The germline CDR1 and CDR2 sequences are SEHNR and FQNEAQ (reference sequence). V was shortened by 0 bases and J by 2 bases, with 5 bases between the two germline ends. This CDR3 comprises 13 residues. The CDR3 protein is CASSLAEPYEQYF. For the CDR3, the DNA is TGTGCCAGCAGCTTAGCCGAGCCCTACGAGCAGTACTTC.

V gene TRBV15 combines with J gene TRBJ2-7; TRBD1 aligns across 11 bases. The ends lost 5 bases at V and 8 bases at J; junction bases unmatched: 8. Germline V gene data show CDR1 as LNHNV and CDR2 as YYDKDF (reference sequence). The CDR3 totals 14 residues. CDR3 loop: CATSGHGTGGQQYF. For the CDR3, the DNA is TGTGCCACCAGCGGTCATGGGACAGGGGGTCAGCAGTACTTC.

CDR3 nucleotides: TGTGCCAGCAGTTCGACAGGGGATCACGACGAGCAGTACTTC. It translates to CASSSTGDHDEQYF. V gene TRBV27 combines with J gene TRBJ2-7, with 8 bases aligning to TRBD1. There are 14 residues in the CDR3. In germline, CDR1 is MNHEY, CDR2 SMNVEV (reference sequence). V lost 4 bases to trimming and J lost 5 bases; unmatched junction nucleotides: 7.

This clone has a single count. The chain links TRBV28 to TRBJ2-1; D is uncertain. This CDR3 is 15 amino acids long. Trimming pared 5 bases from V and 5 bases from J, leaving 16 bases between. CDR1 and CDR2 from the germline V gene are MDHEN and SYDVKM. In nucleotides, the CDR3 is TGTGCCAGCAGTCCCACAGCCACTTTGCACAATGAGCAGTTCTTC. It specifies CASSPTATLHNEQFF.

V is TRBV7-9 and J is TRBJ2-5; 15 bases fit TRBD2. The trim removed 5 bases at V and 4 bases at J, leaving 2 bases unmatched. The germline V gene encodes CDR1 SEHNR and CDR2 FQNEAQ (reference sequence). This CDR3 has 15 amino acids. The CDR3 nucleotides are TGTGCCAGCAGCCTGGGACTAGCGGGGGGAGAGACCCAGTACTTC. Protein sequence: CASSLGLAGGETQYF.

The CDR3, as DNA: TGTGCCAGCAGTGAAGGGGGGACATACTACAATGAGCAGTTCTTC. It yields the protein CASSEGGTYYNEQFF. This chain connects TRBV6-1 to TRBJ2-1, with D possibly being TRBD1 (6 bases). This CDR3 is built from 15 residues. Trimming removed 1 base from V and 3 bases from J, with 10 bases in between. From germline, CDR1 is MNHNS and CDR2 SASEGT.

The chain is built from TRBV6-5 and TRBJ2-1; 10 bases map to TRBD1. CDR1 and CDR2 (germline): MNHEY, SVGAGI. The CDR3 totals 14 residues. V was clipped by 2 bases and J by 9 bases; unmatched bases: 4. The CDR3 bases are TGTGCCAGCAGTTACGACAGGGGGCTGGGTGAGCAGTTCTTC. Amino acid sequence: CASSYDRGLGEQFF.

This chain joins TRBV6-5 and TRBJ1-1; D possibly corresponds to TRBD1 (5 bases). Trimming removed 0 bases at V and 5 bases at J, with 13 bases between. CDR1 is MNHEY, CDR2 SVGAGI, per germline. The CDR3 is made up of 15 amino acids. This chain's CDR3 is CASSYSGQGQTEAFF. The CDR3 DNA follows: TGTGCCAGCAGTTACTCAGGTCAGGGTCAAACTGAAGCTTTCTTT.

The genes are TRBV29-1 and TRBJ2-2, with D maybe TRBD1 (6 bases). The CDR3 covers 12 residues. CDR1 and CDR2 from the germline V gene are SQVTM and ANQGSEA. With 6 bases removed from V and 1 base from J, the gap between germline ends came to 6 bases. CDR3 DNA: TGCAGCGTGACAGGGAACACCGGGGAGCTGTTTTTT. Translated: CSVTGNTGELFF.

This clone appeared a single time. The chain combines TRBV7-8 with TRBJ2-7; tentative D call: TRBD2 (6 bases). V lost 4 bases, J lost 0 bases, and 16 bases lay in between. Germline loops: CDR1 SGHVS, CDR2 FQNEAQ. This CDR3 is built from 16 residues. CDR3 DNA: TGTGCCAGCAGCTGGGGGGTTTCAGCGTCCTCCTACGAGCAGTACTTC. Translated: CASSWGVSASSYEQYF.

The chain carries TRBV19 and TRBJ2-7, with 8 bases identical to TRBD2. V lost 3 bases and J lost 7; bases outside the gene matches: 8. Per the germline V gene, CDR1 is LNHDA and CDR2 is SQIVND (reference sequence). The CDR3 length is 14 residues. The CDR3 region has the DNA TGTGCCAGTAGTATCATCCCCGGGGGGGCGGAGCAGTACTTC. Protein sequence: CASSIIPGGAEQYF.

The chain couples TRBV18 to TRBJ1-1; 9 bases agree with TRBD1. CDR1 is KGHSH, CDR2 LQKENI, per germline. The CDR3 covers 15 residues. The J segment lost 5 bases and the V segment lost 3 bases, leaving 7 bases of the junction unmatched. CDR3 nucleotide sequence: TGTGCCAGCTCACCTGGGACAGGGTTTAAAACTGAAGCTTTCTTT. It yields the protein CASSPGTGFKTEAFF.

The chain employs TRBV7-8 and TRBJ2-7; the D gene is possibly TRBD2 (7 bases). The CDR3 contains 16 residues. Germline CDR1 is SGHVS and CDR2 is FQNEAQ. V dropped 3 bases and J dropped 2 bases, with 17 bases sitting between them. The CDR3: CASSFSRGGFTYEQYF. DNA of the CDR3: TGTGCCAGCAGCTTCAGCAGGGGAGGGTTCACCTACGAGCAGTACTTC.

This rearrangement joins TRBV5-6 to TRBJ1-5; D is ambiguous. The V end lost 7 bases, the J end lost 6 bases, and 14 bases lay between the germline ends. There are 13 residues in the CDR3. The germline CDR1 and CDR2 sequences are SGHDT and YYEEEE. The CDR3 DNA follows: TGTGCCAGCGCCACGCGAGGATCTCAGCCCCAGCATTTT. Encoded protein: CASATRGSQPQHF.

The rearrangement uses TRBV7-9 and TRBJ1-2; TRBD1 matches 7 bases. The germline gives CDR1 SEHNR, CDR2 FQNEAQ (reference sequence). Unmatched junction bases numbered 8, after V lost 5 bases and J lost 5 bases. The CDR3 is made up of 14 amino acids. The CDR3 loop reads CASSARDREYGYTF. The DNA for the CDR3 is TGTGCCAGCAGCGCCAGAGACAGGGAATATGGCTACACCTTC. Filled out from reference TRBV7-9 and TRBJ1-2, the complete variable domain reads DTGVSQNPRHKITKRGQNVTFRCDPISEHNRLYWYRQTLGQGPEFLTYFQNEAQLEKSRLLSDRFSAERPKGSFSTLEIQRTEQGDSAMYLCASSARDREYGYTFGSGTRLTVV.

The rearrangement links TRBV19 to TRBJ2-1, with 12 positions matching TRBD2. V lost 7 bases, J lost 4 bases, and 8 bases stayed unmatched. Germline V CDR1 and CDR2: LNHDA, SQIVND (reference sequence). The CDR3 length is 16 residues. Here the CDR3 DNA reads TGTGCCAGTACCCCGACTAGCGGGGGCTTTTACAATGAGCAGTTCTTC. Protein product: CASTPTSGGFYNEQFF.

This chain links TRBV5-6 with TRBJ1-5; tentatively, D is TRBD1 (6 bases). Germline assignment: CDR1 SGHDT and CDR2 YYEEEE. Trimming removed 4 bases from V and 4 bases from J, with 15 bases in between. The CDR3 totals 15 residues. The chain's CDR3 is CASSRGGAWNQPQHF. The CDR3 DNA is TGTGCCAGCAGCCGGGGGGGGGCCTGGAATCAGCCCCAGCATTTT.

V usage is TRBV5-1 and J usage is TRBJ1-2; TRBD1 agrees at 7 bases. CDR3 length: 15 residues. Germline assignment: CDR1 SGHRS and CDR2 YFSETQ. Trimming removed 4 bases from V and 2 bases from J; junction bases left unmatched: 8. The CDR3 reads CASSVTGVGNYGYTF. CDR3 DNA sequence: TGCGCCAGCAGCGTTACAGGGGTAGGAAACTATGGCTACACCTTC.

The chain links TRBV6-5 to TRBJ1-6; tentative D call: TRBD1 (6 bases). The CDR3 contains 15 residues. Germline V gene data show CDR1 as MNHEY and CDR2 as SVGAGI. The V end lost 5 bases, the J end lost 6 bases, and 14 bases lay between the germline ends. CDR3 nucleotides: TGTGCCAGCAGTCGCGTAGGACAGTCTAATTCACCCCTCCACTTT. This encodes CASSRVGQSNSPLHF.

J is TRBJ1-6 and V is TRBV28; D remains ambiguous. The CDR3 has 14 amino acids. CDR1 is MDHEN, CDR2 SYDVKM, per germline. Deletions cut 7 bases from V and 9 bases from J, with 16 bases between. The CDR3 region has the DNA TGTGCCAGCAATCCTCGAGGCTCTGGTTCACCCCTCCACTTT. Residues: CASNPRGSGSPLHF.